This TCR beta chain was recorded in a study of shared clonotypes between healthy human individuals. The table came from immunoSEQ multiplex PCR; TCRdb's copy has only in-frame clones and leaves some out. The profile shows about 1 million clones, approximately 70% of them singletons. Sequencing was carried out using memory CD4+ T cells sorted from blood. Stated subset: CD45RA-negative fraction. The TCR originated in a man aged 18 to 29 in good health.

The CDR3: CASSRDRVNTGELFF. The CDR3 coding sequence is TGCGCCAGCAGCCGGGACAGGGTAAATACCGGGGAGCTGTTTTTT. The rearrangement links TRBV5-1 to TRBJ2-2; 9 bases map to TRBD1. The trim removed 4 bases at V and 5 bases at J, leaving 6 bases unmatched. The germline V gene encodes CDR1 SGHRS and CDR2 YFSETQ. The CDR3 has 15 residues. Supplemented by reference TRBV5-1 and TRBJ2-2, the full variable domain reads KAGVTQTPRYLIKTRGQQVTLSCSPISGHRSVSWYQQTPGQGLQFLFEYFSETQRNKGNFPGRFSGRQFSNSRSEMNVSTLELGDSALYLCASSRDRVNTGELFFGEGSRLTVL.